This is a list of T cell receptor beta chains from one sample in a study of blood T cell repertoires in COVID-19. Assay used: immunoSEQ multiplex PCR; TCRdb lists only in-frame clones, some missing. The table has hundreds of thousands of clones, approximately 90% seen once. Sequencing was performed on peripheral blood. The origin of the receptors is a woman aged 25 to 39 with active or convalescent COVID-19. The CDR3 runs from the conserved cysteine through the conserved F or W. The D gene is left open where the match is weak. Clone size is stated in some rows and not others, as once, few, many or a class when expanded.

v_call	cdr3_length	clone_size	d_call	j_call	cdr3_aa	cdr3_nt
TRBV5-1	14	-	TRBD1	TRBJ1-5	CASSLEGADQPQHF	TGCGCCAGCAGCTTGGAGGGGGCGGATCAGCCCCAGCATTTT
TRBV30	13	-	-	TRBJ1-1	CAWSGPGGTEAFF	TGTGCCTGGAGCGGACCGGGGGGAACTGAAGCTTTCTTT
TRBV19	14	-	-	TRBJ1-2	CASTQGWAYYGYTF	TGTGCCAGTACCCAGGGTTGGGCGTACTATGGCTACACCTTC
TRBV6-1	15	-	TRBD1	TRBJ1-2	CASSEGDSSDYGYTF	TGTGCCAGCAGTGAAGGGGACAGTTCGGACTATGGCTACACCTTC
TRBV3-1/TRBV3-2	18	-	-	TRBJ2-3	CASSQELFGGKTTDTQYF	TGTGCCAGCAGCCAAGAGTTGTTCGGCGGGAAGACCACAGATACGCAGTATTTT
TRBV2	17	-	-	TRBJ1-4	CASSEALLSATNEKLFF	TGTGCCAGCAGTGAAGCGTTGCTGAGTGCAACTAATGAAAAACTGTTTTTT
TRBV9	17	-	TRBD2	TRBJ2-1	CASSTDETSGLPGEQFF	TGTGCCAGCAGCACTGATGAAACTAGCGGGTTGCCCGGAGAGCAGTTCTTC
TRBV10-1	13	-	TRBD1	TRBJ1-1	CASSRTGQTEAFF	TGCGCCAGCAGTCGGACAGGGCAAACTGAAGCTTTCTTT
TRBV6-2/TRBV6-3	13	-	-	TRBJ2-1	CASSYAIRNEQFF	TGTGCCAGCAGTTACGCGATTAGAAATGAGCAGTTCTTC
TRBV11-2	16	-	-	TRBJ2-7	CASSLVTGERDYEQYF	TGTGCCAGCAGCTTAGTTACCGGTGAAAGAGACTACGAGCAGTACTTC
TRBV5-1	15	few	-	TRBJ1-6	CASSSQVSQASPLHF	TGCGCCAGCAGCAGCCAGGTATCTCAGGCTTCACCCCTCCACTTT
TRBV7-6	15	-	TRBD1	TRBJ1-4	CASSLEQGAGEKLFF	TGTGCCAGCAGCTTAGAACAGGGGGCTGGTGAAAAACTGTTTTTT
TRBV27	14	-	TRBD1	TRBJ2-7	CASSSGQGIYEQYF	TGTGCCAGCAGCTCCGGACAGGGTATCTACGAGCAGTACTTC
TRBV7-6	16	-	TRBD1	TRBJ1-1	CASSARQGLANTEAFF	TGTGCCAGCAGCGCACGACAGGGGTTGGCGAACACTGAAGCTTTCTTT
TRBV18	14	-	TRBD1	TRBJ1-3	CASSLQGWRNTIYF	TGTGCCAGCTCACTACAGGGGTGGAGAAACACCATATATTTT
TRBV20-1	13	-	TRBD2	TRBJ2-3	CSASTSGEDTQYF	TGCAGTGCTAGTACTAGCGGGGAAGATACGCAGTATTTT
TRBV5-1	15	-	TRBD1	TRBJ1-5	CASSLDQGVNQPQHF	TGCGCCAGCAGCTTGGACCAGGGGGTGAATCAGCCCCAGCATTTT
TRBV5-1	16	-	TRBD1	TRBJ1-1	CASSPARGTGRFGAFF	TGCGCCAGCAGCCCCGCCCGAGGGACAGGCCGGTTTGGAGCTTTCTTT
TRBV5-6	16	-	-	TRBJ2-7	CASSLRGPGVIYEQYF	TGTGCCAGCAGCTTGCGGGGCCCAGGGGTGATCTACGAGCAGTACTTC
TRBV5-1	16	-	TRBD2	TRBJ2-1	CASSLDSGISWGEQFF	TGCGCCAGCAGCCTAGATAGCGGGATCTCGTGGGGTGAGCAGTTCTTC
TRBV10-3	15	-	TRBD2	TRBJ2-7	CAISDPSGSSYEQYF	TGTGCCATCAGTGACCCTAGCGGGAGCTCCTACGAGCAGTACTTC
TRBV5-4	14	-	TRBD1	TRBJ2-7	CASSLGGQGYEQYF	TGTGCCAGCAGCTTGGGGGGACAGGGCTACGAGCAGTACTTC
TRBV24-1	14	-	TRBD2	TRBJ2-3	CATSIGGAADTQYF	TGTGCCACCAGCATCGGGGGGGCGGCAGATACGCAGTATTTT
TRBV4-2	20	few	TRBD1	TRBJ1-5	CASSQERMGTGGGGNQPQHF	TGTGCCAGCAGCCAAGAGAGGATGGGGACAGGGGGTGGGGGAAATCAGCCCCAGCATTTT
TRBV4-1	12	-	TRBD2	TRBJ2-1	CASGLAGTRQFF	TGCGCCAGCGGGTTAGCCGGGACTAGGCAGTTCTTC
TRBV6-5	13	-	TRBD1	TRBJ2-7	CASSYSRDRERYF	TGTGCCAGCAGTTACTCACGGGACAGGGAACGGTACTTC
TRBV11-2	16	-	TRBD2	TRBJ2-1	CASSLSGLAGNNEQFF	TGTGCCAGCAGCTTAAGCGGGCTAGCGGGGAACAATGAGCAGTTCTTC
TRBV6-6	15	-	TRBD1	TRBJ1-5	CASSAIGQGNQPQHF	TGTGCCAGCAGCGCCATCGGACAGGGAAATCAGCCCCAGCATTTT
TRBV6-1	16	-	-	TRBJ2-1	CASSEAWGPRFNEQFF	TGTGCCAGCAGTGAAGCATGGGGGCCTAGGTTCAATGAGCAGTTCTTC
TRBV6-5	13	-	-	TRBJ1-1	CASSRTVHLEAFF	TGTGCCAGCAGTCGGACAGTACATCTAGAAGCTTTCTTT
TRBV1	15	-	-	TRBJ2-7	CTSSSGAGAVYEQYF	TGCACCAGCAGCTCGGGGGCGGGAGCTGTCTACGAGCAGTACTTC
TRBV7-2	15	-	TRBD1	TRBJ2-7	CASSLVGQGGYEQYF	TGTGCCAGCAGCTTAGTGGGACAGGGGGGATACGAGCAGTACTTC
TRBV29-1	12	-	-	TRBJ1-2	CSVEEAGYGYTF	TGCAGCGTGGAAGAGGCGGGCTATGGCTACACCTTC
TRBV18	16	-	-	TRBJ1-4	CASSPPASATNEKLFF	TGTGCCAGCTCACCACCAGCGTCGGCAACTAATGAAAAACTGTTTTTT
TRBV2	14	-	TRBD1	TRBJ1-3	CASSGQGGRNTIYF	TGTGCCAGCAGTGGACAGGGGGGACGAAACACCATATATTTT
TRBV19	14	-	TRBD2	TRBJ2-7	CASSIKAGAYEQYF	TGTGCCAGTAGTATCAAGGCGGGAGCCTACGAGCAGTACTTC
TRBV7-9	17	-	TRBD2	TRBJ2-1	CASSYIRTSGSINEQFF	TGTGCCAGCAGCTATATAAGGACTAGCGGGAGTATCAATGAGCAGTTCTTC
TRBV7-9	16	-	TRBD2	TRBJ2-5	CASSPRNGRDQETQYF	TGTGCCAGCAGCCCTCGGAACGGGAGGGACCAAGAGACCCAGTACTTC
TRBV3-1/TRBV3-2	17	once	TRBD1	TRBJ2-7	CASSQEPQGRGLYEQYF	TGTGCCAGCAGCCAAGAGCCCCAGGGCAGGGGGCTCTACGAGCAGTACTTC
TRBV29-1	16	-	TRBD2	TRBJ2-1	CSVGGGGLAAYNEQFF	TGCAGCGTTGGAGGGGGGGGACTAGCGGCCTACAATGAGCAGTTCTTC
TRBV18	13	-	TRBD1	TRBJ1-1	CASSPSRQGEAFF	TGTGCCAGCTCACCCTCCCGACAGGGTGAAGCTTTCTTT
TRBV7-2	16	-	-	TRBJ1-6	CASSFSLDRINSPLHF	TGTGCCAGCAGCTTTTCCCTCGACAGGATAAATTCACCCCTCCACTTT